Ten or more counts support the clone carrying this TCR beta chain. This entry belongs to a study of early T cells in non-severe SARS-CoV-2 infection. TCRdb ran MiXCR on the 5' RACE reads and lists one entry per CDR3 protein. Here the sample spans some 71,000 distinct CDR3 sequences, 10% being singletons. Germline-derived CDR1 and CDR2 are MNHEY and SVGEGT. V shed 7 bases and J 8 bases; nucleotides not matched to a gene: 6. The CDR3 contains 12 residues. This sequence originates from an adult who was a healthcare worker with PCR-confirmed SARS-CoV-2 infection or an uninfected control (not recorded which). J is TRBJ2-3 and V is TRBV6-2 or TRBV6-3, with 7 bases that match TRBD1. This material consisted of whole blood, taken at baseline. This chain's CDR3 is CASNRQGATQYF. CDR3 nucleotides: TGTGCCAGCAATCGACAGGGAGCTACGCAGTATTTT.